This T cell receptor beta chain derives from a study of blood T cell repertoires in COVID-19. Study as a whole: Some COVID-19 samples were acute and others convalescent; all came from the United States, Italy and Spain. In each case, the material was cDNA or gDNA derived from T cells, B-cell-depleted T cells, or PBMCs.

The CDR3 is made up of 13 amino acids. Germline assignment: CDR1 SGDLS and CDR2 YYNGEE. The V and J ends lost 6 bases and 1 base respectively, with 9 bases between them. In the original analysis: Estimation of nucleated cell counts relied on the amplification of reference gene primers. Clones were read by immunoSEQ multiplex PCR, and TCRdb kept only the in-frame ones, dropping some. V and J calls and clone size are copied from that table; D and trimming were computed from the DNA. The data hold approximately 94,000 clones, with approximately 81% observed a single time. Sequenced sample: peripheral blood. The origin of this receptor is a human donor in a cohort sampled during active COVID-19. V is TRBV9 and J is TRBJ2-3; no clear D gene. The CDR3 nucleotides read TGTGCCAGCAAGAGGAGCGGCACAGATACGCAGTATTTT. Translating gives CASKRSGTDTQYF. Variable domain in full (rest from reference TRBV9 and TRBJ2-3): DSGVTQTPKHLITATGQRVTLRCSPRSGDLSVYWYQQSLDQGLQFLIQYYNGEERAKGNILERFSAQQFPDLHSELNLSSLELGDSALYFCASKRSGTDTQYFGPGTRLTVL.